The rows below give T cell receptor beta chains drawn from one sample of a study of response to subunit inactivated influenza vaccine. TCRdb reanalysed the RT-PCR reads using MiXCR and keeps one entry per CDR3 protein. The sample yields about 500,000 distinct CDR3 sequences, about 17% seen once. The material sequenced was CD4+ T cells sorted from PBMCs, taken around 2 years after vaccination. The receptors stem from a man between 45 and 75 years old who received an inactivated influenza vaccine. Each CDR3 is given with its conserved first and last residue. Each record gives: CDR3 length, clone size, J gene, V gene, D gene, CDR3 protein, CDR3 DNA. The D gene is left open where the match is weak. The listing skips clone size in some rows; elsewhere it reads once, few, many or a size class.

13	NA	TRBJ2-3	TRBV24-1	NA	CATSEPRVDTQYF	TGTGCCACCAGTGAGCCCAGGGTGGATACGCAGTATTTT
15	NA	TRBJ1-5	TRBV15	NA	CATSRAERVGQPQHF	TGTGCCACCAGCAGGGCCGAGAGGGTGGGTCAGCCCCAGCATTTT
11	NA	TRBJ2-3	TRBV12-3/TRBV12-4	NA	CASSRTDTRYF	TGTGCCAGCAGTCGCACAGATACGCGGTATTTT
15	few	TRBJ2-1	TRBV10-3	NA	CAISESIQGNNEQFF	TGTGCCATCAGTGAGTCGATTCAGGGCAACAATGAGCAGTTCTTC
14	NA	TRBJ1-1	TRBV5-6	NA	CASSWGGTADQAFF	TGTGCCAGCAGCTGGGGGGGGACGGCAGACCAAGCTTTCTTT
16	NA	TRBJ2-5	TRBV7-9	NA	CASSLAFLGTKETQYF	TGTGCCAGCAGCCTAGCCTTTTTAGGGACCAAAGAGACCCAGTACTTC
14	few	TRBJ2-3	TRBV7-9	NA	CASSFRQSTDTQYF	TGTGCCAGCAGCTTTCGACAGAGCACAGATACGCAGTATTTT
17	few	TRBJ2-1	TRBV18	TRBD2	CASSPAVGAGDYNEQFF	TGTGCCAGCTCACCTGCCGTGGGAGCGGGGGATTACAATGAGCAGTTCTTC
16	NA	TRBJ2-5	TRBV4-3	TRBD2	CASSQEQEGGYETQYF	TGCGCCAGCAGCCAAGAGCAAGAGGGAGGGTACGAGACCCAGTACTTC
14	NA	TRBJ2-1	TRBV6-2/TRBV6-3	NA	CASGNTRAQNEQFF	TGTGCCAGCGGGAATACCAGGGCCCAAAATGAGCAGTTCTTC
15	NA	TRBJ2-3	TRBV6-1	NA	CASTRRDGGTDTQYF	TGTGCCAGCACCCGGAGGGACGGAGGCACAGATACGCAGTATTTT
15	once	TRBJ1-2	TRBV4-3	TRBD1	CASSQEVQGVGGYTF	TGCGCCAGCAGCCAAGAAGTACAGGGGGTGGGTGGCTACACCTTC
15	few	TRBJ2-3	TRBV20-1	NA	CSARAGAPVTDTQYF	TGCAGTGCTAGAGCAGGTGCGCCGGTAACAGATACGCAGTATTTT
14	NA	TRBJ1-4	TRBV2	NA	CASSWGRGNEKLFF	TGTGCCAGCAGTTGGGGGAGAGGGAATGAAAAACTGTTTTTT
14	NA	TRBJ1-2	TRBV5-1	NA	CASSLAATDYGYTF	TGCGCCAGCAGCTTGGCAGCTACGGACTATGGCTACACCTTC
15	few	TRBJ2-3	TRBV6-2/TRBV6-3	TRBD1	CASRTPGQGSYTQYF	TGTGCCAGCAGAACCCCGGGACAGGGATCTTATACGCAGTATTTT
15	NA	TRBJ2-3	TRBV5-1	NA	CASSLRNSATDTQYF	TGCGCCAGCAGCTTGCGAAACTCAGCCACAGATACGCAGTATTTT
13	NA	TRBJ2-5	TRBV24-1	NA	CATSESGMETQYF	TGTGCCACCAGTGAATCAGGGATGGAGACCCAGTACTTC
14	NA	TRBJ2-3	TRBV18	NA	CASSPQGPADTQYF	TGTGCCAGCTCACCACAGGGACCCGCAGATACGCAGTATTTT
17	few	TRBJ2-7	TRBV4-2	TRBD2	CASSRMAGLAGGYEQYF	TGTGCCAGCAGCCGGATGGCGGGACTAGCGGGAGGCTACGAGCAGTACTTC
19	NA	TRBJ2-7	TRBV6-2/TRBV6-3	TRBD2	CASSYSPGTSGGFSYEQYF	TGTGCCAGCAGTTACTCACCCGGGACTAGCGGGGGTTTCTCCTACGAGCAGTACTTC
14	few	TRBJ1-1	TRBV2	NA	CASRIGGGNTEAFF	TGTGCCAGCAGGATAGGGGGAGGTAACACTGAAGCTTTCTTT
14	NA	TRBJ1-6	TRBV20-1	TRBD1	CSARERQGNSPLHF	TGCAGTGCCAGAGAGAGACAGGGCAATTCACCCCTCCACTTT
14	few	TRBJ1-4	TRBV12-3/TRBV12-4	NA	CASSSPVENEKLFF	TGTGCCAGCAGTTCCCCGGTGGAAAATGAAAAACTGTTTTTT
13	many	TRBJ1-1	TRBV29-1	NA	CSVEDFGNTEAFF	TGCAGCGTTGAAGATTTCGGGAACACTGAAGCTTTCTTT
13	NA	TRBJ2-3	TRBV10-3	TRBD2	CAMGLAGADTQYF	TGTGCCATGGGACTAGCGGGAGCCGATACGCAGTATTTT
14	few	TRBJ2-3	TRBV20-1	NA	CSAREASYTDTQYF	TGCAGTGCTAGAGAAGCTAGCTACACAGATACGCAGTATTTT
16	few	TRBJ1-5	TRBV28	NA	CATHGRESYSNQPQHF	TGTGCCACCCACGGGAGGGAATCTTATAGCAATCAGCCCCAGCATTTT
14	few	TRBJ1-2	TRBV9	NA	CASSAHALSYGYTF	TGTGCCAGCAGCGCACACGCGCTGAGCTATGGCTACACCTTC
13	NA	TRBJ2-5	TRBV6-6	NA	CASSQDSTGTQYF	TGTGCCAGCAGTCAGGACAGTACCGGGACCCAGTACTTC
15	few	TRBJ1-6	TRBV6-1	NA	CASTLDGGGRSPLHF	TGTGCCAGCACCCTAGACGGCGGGGGGCGATCACCCCTCCACTTT
12	NA	TRBJ1-1	TRBV19	NA	CASNGENTEAFF	TGTGCCAGTAATGGGGAGAACACTGAAGCTTTCTTT
13	few	TRBJ1-1	TRBV12-3/TRBV12-4	NA	CASRTLYGTIAFF	TGTGCCAGCAGGACTCTTTATGGGACGATTGCTTTCTTT
13	NA	TRBJ2-7	TRBV6-6	NA	CASSYAEGYEQYF	TGTGCCAGCAGTTATGCGGAAGGCTACGAGCAGTACTTC
13	NA	TRBJ2-5	TRBV10-3	NA	CASGGSGQETQYF	TGTGCCTCAGGGGGAAGCGGGCAAGAGACCCAGTACTTC
17	NA	TRBJ1-1	TRBV15	NA	CATSRVRDPFTYTEAFF	TGTGCCACCAGCAGGGTCCGTGACCCGTTTACATACACTGAAGCTTTCTTT